These 25 T cell receptor beta chains originate from one sample sequenced in a study of blood T cell repertoires in COVID-19. Some clones are missing from TCRdb's copy, which holds only in-frame ones; the method was immunoSEQ multiplex PCR. The table lists about 180,000 clones, approximately 85% of them singletons. The specimen sequenced was peripheral blood. The receptors stem from a human donor with active or convalescent COVID-19. The donor label of this sample is uncertain.

The chain is built from TRBV4-1 and TRBJ2-5; 9 bases align to TRBD2. CDR3 length equals 17 residues. The germline CDR1 and CDR2 sequences are MGHRA and YSYEKL. V gave up 1 base and J gave up 5 bases; unmatched junction bases: 11. CDR3: CASSQGEAGGRPETQYF. Here the CDR3 DNA reads TGCGCCAGCAGCCAAGGAGAGGCGGGGGGGCGACCTGAGACCCAGTACTTC.

This chain links TRBV10-3 with TRBJ1-6; D gene ambiguous. This CDR3 is 14 amino acids long. Trimming took off 2 bases at V and 9 bases at J, with 11 bases between the two ends. The germline gives CDR1 ENHRY, CDR2 SYGVKD. CDR3: CAISEAGLSSPLHF. DNA of the CDR3: TGTGCCATCAGTGAGGCGGGGTTAAGTTCACCCCTCCACTTT.

This chain uses TRBV7-2 with TRBJ1-3; 7 nucleotides match TRBD1. Germline CDR1 SGHTA, CDR2 FQGNSA. This CDR3 is built from 17 residues. With V trimmed by 5 bases and J by 0 bases, 10 bases remained unmatched. The chain's CDR3 is CASSPRTGRISGNTIYF. The CDR3 DNA sequence: TGTGCCAGCAGCCCTAGGACAGGACGAATCTCTGGAAACACCATATATTTT.

The chain is built from TRBV5-1 and TRBJ2-1; 8 bases are shared with TRBD1. Per germline, CDR1 SGHRS and CDR2 YFSETQ. The V segment lost 4 bases and the J segment 1 base; nucleotides outside the gene matches: 4. This CDR3 is built from 15 residues. For the CDR3, the DNA is TGCGCCAGCAGCGCCCGGGACAGGTCCTACAATGAGCAGTTCTTC. Protein product: CASSARDRSYNEQFF.

This clone came up a few times. V gene TRBV2 combines with J gene TRBJ2-7; the D is unclear. With 1 base removed from V and 0 bases from J, the gap between germline ends came to 10 bases. This CDR3 has 15 residues. Germline CDR1 SNHLY, CDR2 FYNNEI. Here the CDR3 reads CASSEVRQSSYEQYF. The CDR3 DNA sequence: TGTGCCAGCAGTGAAGTGCGGCAGAGCTCCTACGAGCAGTACTTC.

The CDR3 DNA reads as TGTGCCAGTAGTATTGAGGAGGACAGAATCTTTTCTGGAAACACCATATATTTT. As protein: CASSIEEDRIFSGNTIYF. This chain links TRBV19 with TRBJ1-3, with TRBD1 as a possible D gene (6 bases). The CDR3 runs 18 residues. The V end lost 3 bases, the J end lost 1 base, and 19 bases lay between the germline ends. The germline gives CDR1 LNHDA, CDR2 SQIVND (reference sequence). The whole variable domain, filled in from reference TRBV19 and TRBJ1-3, reads DGGITQSPKYLFRKEGQNVTLSCEQNLNHDAMYWYRQDPGQGLRLIYYSQIVNDFQKGDIAEGYSVSREKKESFPLTVTSAQKNPTAFYLCASSIEEDRIFSGNTIYFGEGSWLTVV.

This clone appeared once. This chain connects TRBV18 to TRBJ2-2; D unresolved. Germline V lookup: CDR1 KGHSH, CDR2 LQKENI. The CDR3 runs to 12 residues. The germline V and J ends were trimmed by 6 bases and 6 bases, with 8 bases remaining between them. The CDR3 DNA follows: TGTGCCAGCTCCTATTACGCCGGGGAGCTGTTTTTT. Translation gives CASSYYAGELFF.

CDR3 bases: TGTGCCAGCAGCTTAGCGCTATTAGCGGGAGGACTCACAGATACGCAGTATTTT. Translation gives CASSLALLAGGLTDTQYF. The rearrangement links TRBV7-9 to TRBJ2-3; 10 nucleotides line up with TRBD2. The V gene's germline CDR1 is SEHNR and CDR2 FQNEAQ (reference sequence). The ends lost 0 bases at V and 2 bases at J; junction bases unmatched: 8. CDR3 size: 18 residues.

This sequence joins TRBV24-1 and TRBJ2-5; the match to TRBD1 covers 7 bases. Germline assignment: CDR1 KGHDR and CDR2 SFDVKD. The CDR3 extends over 17 amino acids. Germline trimming cut 4 bases from V and 4 bases from J; bases unmatched to any gene: 14. The CDR3 coding sequence is TGTGCCACCAGTGACCCGCCCGGGACAGAGGCGGCAGAGACCCAGTACTTC. It is translated as CATSDPPGTEAAETQYF.

As regards this clone: Other DNA sequences within the sample encode an identical CDR3. This chain joins TRBV9 and TRBJ1-5, with D tentatively TRBD1 (6 bases). The germline V gene has CDR1 SGDLS and CDR2 YYNGEE. Trimming shortened V by 0 bases and J by 7 bases, and 14 bases separated the two germline ends. The CDR3 runs to 15 residues. The CDR3 here is CASSVEGGRGQPQHF. The CDR3, as DNA: TGTGCCAGCAGCGTAGAGGGGGGGAGAGGACAGCCCCAGCATTTT.

In the case of this clone: Germline and junction disagree at one end, which may indicate a read error. The V call is TRBV5-6, the J call TRBJ2-7; 9 bases line up with TRBD1. Germline CDR1 is SGHDT and CDR2 is YYEEEE. This CDR3 is 13 amino acids long. The CDR3 DNA sequence: TGTGCCAGCAGCTCCCCCACGCGGGACAGGGAGCACTTC. It translates to CASSSPTRDREHF.

This clone has only a few counts. This chain links TRBV19 with TRBJ1-2; D is ambiguous. V was clipped by 7 bases and J by 6 bases, with 18 bases between them. Germline-derived CDR1 and CDR2 are LNHDA and SQIVND (reference sequence). CDR3 length: 14 residues. The CDR3 DNA reads TGTGCCAGTACCCCGCGGAGGGCGATGAATGGCTACACCTTC. Protein sequence: CASTPRRAMNGYTF.

The genes are TRBV6-5 and TRBJ1-3; a weak D match, TRBD1 (5 bases). Trimming pared 2 bases from V and 6 bases from J, leaving 11 bases between. From germline, CDR1 is MNHEY and CDR2 SVGAGI. CDR3 length equals 14 residues. The CDR3 coding sequence is TGTGCCAGCAGTTACGCTAAGGGGCTAAACACCATATATTTT. Translation: CASSYAKGLNTIYF.

Notes on this clone: The germline gene is not matched at one end of the junction; a read error may be the cause. The V call is TRBV11-3, the J call TRBJ1-4, with D perhaps matching TRBD1 (5 bases). The germline V gene has CDR1 SGHNT and CDR2 YENEEA. This CDR3 is 12 amino acids long. CDR3 protein: CASSLEGRAPAF. CDR3 in DNA: TGTGCCAGCAGCTTAGAAGGCAGGGCTCCCGCTTTT.

The rearrangement links TRBV5-4 to TRBJ2-7; maybe TRBD2 (6 bases). This CDR3 has 14 residues. V was trimmed by 2 bases and J by 0 bases, leaving 9 bases between them. CDR1 and CDR2 (germline): SGHNT, YYREEE (reference sequence). The CDR3 loop is CASSFGGSSYEQYF. In nucleotides, the CDR3 is TGTGCCAGCAGCTTTGGGGGGAGCTCCTACGAGCAGTACTTC.

The V gene is TRBV5-4, the J gene TRBJ2-3; 9 bases are shared with TRBD2. Germline V CDR1 and CDR2: SGHNT, YYREEE (reference sequence). There are 13 residues in the CDR3. Trimming removed 7 bases from V and 4 bases from J; junction bases left unmatched: 4. This CDR3 reads CASGLAGSDTQYF. The CDR3 DNA reads as TGTGCCAGCGGGCTAGCGGGGTCAGATACGCAGTATTTT.

The V call is TRBV5-5, the J call TRBJ2-5; D possibly corresponds to TRBD1 (8 bases). The CDR3 extends over 14 amino acids. Germline V gene sequence: CDR1 SGHKS, CDR2 YYEKEE (reference sequence). Trimming cost V 4 bases and J 10 bases, with 20 bases left between them. The CDR3 protein is CASSRIGQGGDQYF. CDR3 in DNA: TGTGCCAGCAGCCGAATTGGACAGGGAGGGGACCAGTACTTC.

This clone was seen at least ten times. The genes are TRBV19 and TRBJ2-1; 13 positions agree with TRBD2. J gave up 5 bases and V 5 bases, and 6 bases lay outside the gene matches. Germline assignment: CDR1 LNHDA and CDR2 SQIVND (reference sequence). The CDR3 is made up of 16 amino acids. The CDR3 DNA is TGTGCCAGTAGTCCGACCGGGACTAGCGGGGACAATGAGCAGTTCTTC. This gives the protein CASSPTGTSGDNEQFF.

This clone was recorded once. V is TRBV11-2 and J is TRBJ2-1, with D hard to call. The CDR3 contains 11 residues. The germline CDR1 and CDR2 sequences are SGHAT and FQNNGV. Trimming pared 5 bases from V and 7 bases from J, leaving 6 bases between. The CDR3 DNA sequence: TGTGCCAGCAGCCCACGGAATGAGCAGTTCTTC. It encodes CASSPRNEQFF.

J is TRBJ2-2 and V is TRBV6-4, with D unresolved. Per the germline V gene, CDR1 is MRHNA and CDR2 is SNTAGT. The V end lost 5 bases, the J end lost 4 bases, and 11 bases lay between the germline ends. The CDR3 totals 14 residues. The CDR3 nucleotides read TGTGCCAGCAGTCCCCGACCGGGCACCGGGGAGCTGTTTTTT. Amino acid sequence: CASSPRPGTGELFF.

This clone came up once. The genes are TRBV19 and TRBJ2-2; 9 nucleotides match TRBD1. V gave up 6 bases and J gave up 7 bases; unmatched junction bases: 9. From germline, CDR1 is LNHDA and CDR2 SQIVND (reference sequence). This CDR3 region has 15 residues. The CDR3 DNA follows: TGTGCCAGTAGCCGGACAGGGGCGTTCGGCGGGGAGCTGTTTTTT. It is translated as CASSRTGAFGGELFF.

This sequence joins TRBV28 and TRBJ1-3; D is unresolved. CDR1 and CDR2 (germline): MDHEN, SYDVKM. The CDR3 has 16 residues. V was shortened by 8 bases and J by 0 bases, with 17 bases between the two germline ends. The CDR3 here is CASLGGSLHSGNTIYF. Written as DNA, the CDR3 is TGTGCCAGCTTGGGAGGGTCGCTACACTCTGGAAACACCATATATTTT.

The chain employs TRBV7-9 and TRBJ2-2, with 12 bases matching TRBD2. The J segment lost 9 bases and the V segment lost 0 bases, leaving 5 bases of the junction unmatched. The V gene's germline CDR1 is SEHNR and CDR2 FQNEAQ (reference sequence). This CDR3 is 16 amino acids long. In DNA, the CDR3 is TGTGCCAGCAGCTTAGCGACTAGCGGGAGTGACTGGGAGCTGTTTTTT. It codes for CASSLATSGSDWELFF.

CDR3 sequence reads: CASSMGRATEAFF. The CDR3 DNA reads TGTGCCAGTAGTATGGGCAGGGCGACTGAAGCTTTCTTT. The chain is built from TRBV19 and TRBJ1-1; possibly TRBD1 for D (5 bases). CDR1 and CDR2 from the germline V gene are LNHDA and SQIVND (reference sequence). This CDR3 has 13 residues. The V end was cut by 3 bases, the J end by 5 bases, with 10 bases between.

The chain employs TRBV11-1 and TRBJ2-7; 8 nucleotides line up with TRBD2. The germline V gene encodes CDR1 SGHAT and CDR2 FQDESV (reference sequence). The CDR3 covers 15 residues. V was clipped by 4 bases and J by 4 bases; unmatched bases: 9. CDR3 residues: CASSWGTSGVYEQYF. The CDR3 nucleotides are TGTGCCAGCAGCTGGGGGACTAGTGGGGTTTACGAGCAGTACTTC.